The clone carrying this T cell receptor (beta chain) was counted a few times. This entry belongs to a study of cytomegalovirus exposure and HLA in healthy donors. Looked up from germline, CDR1 is SEHNR and CDR2 is FQNEAQ (reference sequence). There are 16 residues in the CDR3. V lost 3 bases, J lost 8 bases, and 22 bases lay in between. PCR employed 60 Vbeta and 13 Jbeta primers. Produced via immunoSEQ multiplex PCR; TCRdb's table is partial and in-frame only. The table shows 170,000 or so clones, with about four fifths occurring only once. The V call is TRBV7-9, the J call TRBJ1-2; D may be TRBD1 (6 bases). The sample comprised PBMCs. This receptor was identified in a man younger than 40 in good health and CMV-seropositive. The chain's CDR3 is CASSFPVGGGPFGYTF. CDR3 nucleotides: TGTGCCAGCAGCTTTCCCGTTGGTGGGGGCCCCTTCGGCTACACCTTC.